This T cell receptor beta chain was obtained from a study of blood T cell repertoires in COVID-19. The CDR3 sequence is 14 residues long. Trimming shortened V by 3 bases and J by 4 bases, and 12 bases separated the two germline ends. Germline CDR1 reads MDHEN; CDR2 reads SYDVKM. The protocol was immunoSEQ multiplex PCR, while the TCRdb copy is restricted to in-frame clones and leaves out a portion. Of some 520,000 clones in the sample, 89% were seen once. The source is a man between 18 and 29 years old with COVID-19, enrolled during active disease. This chain joins TRBV28 and TRBJ1-2; a possible D gene is TRBD1 (5 bases). Sequencing was done on a sample of peripheral blood. In DNA form, the CDR3 reads TGTGCCAGCAGTTTTGCAGGGCGCCCCTATGGCTACACCTTC. As protein: CASSFAGRPYGYTF.